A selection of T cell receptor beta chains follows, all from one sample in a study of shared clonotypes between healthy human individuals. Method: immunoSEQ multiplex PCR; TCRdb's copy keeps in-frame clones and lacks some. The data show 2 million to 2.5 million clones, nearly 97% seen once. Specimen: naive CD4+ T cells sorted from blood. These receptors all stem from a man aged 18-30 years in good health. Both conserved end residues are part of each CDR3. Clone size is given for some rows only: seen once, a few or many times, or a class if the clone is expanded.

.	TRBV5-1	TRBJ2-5	CASSLGPAGFQETQYF
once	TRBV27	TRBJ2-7	CASSPVSPSYEQYF
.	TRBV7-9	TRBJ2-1	CASSPKASGGYNEQFF
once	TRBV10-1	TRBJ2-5	CASSPGQKSPETQYF
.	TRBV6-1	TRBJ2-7	CASTIHGPHYEQYF
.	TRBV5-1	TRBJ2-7	CASSPPGTSGYEQYF
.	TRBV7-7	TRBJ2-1	CASSPGLAGNEQFF
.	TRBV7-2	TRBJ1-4	CASTLSVGVPNEKLFF
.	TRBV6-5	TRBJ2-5	CASSYWGVETQYF
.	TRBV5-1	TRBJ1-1	CASSDHRGNTEAFF
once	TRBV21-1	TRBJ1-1	CASSKWATEAFF
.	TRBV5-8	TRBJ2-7	CASSRVGAYEQYF
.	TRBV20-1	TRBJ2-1	CSVRDVGEQFF
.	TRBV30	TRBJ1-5	CAWSTGARQPQHF
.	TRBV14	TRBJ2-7	CASSPDRAYEQYF
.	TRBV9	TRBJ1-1	CASTQGGGQGKAFF
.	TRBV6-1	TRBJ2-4	CASSEDRPSGKNIQYF
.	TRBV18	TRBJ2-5	CASSPRHGEETQYF
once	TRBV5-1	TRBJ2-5	CASSRGVAETQYF
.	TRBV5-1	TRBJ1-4	CASSLGRSENEKLFF
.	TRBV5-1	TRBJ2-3	CASSLGQARDTQYF
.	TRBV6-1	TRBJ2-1	CASSDRGIWDEQFF
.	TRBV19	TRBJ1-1	CASSPLDRGNTEAFF
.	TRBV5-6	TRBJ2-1	CASSLGLRGSVYNEQFF
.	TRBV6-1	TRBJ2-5	CASSEGLIYQETQYF
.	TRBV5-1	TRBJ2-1	CASSPGVGGVYNEQFF
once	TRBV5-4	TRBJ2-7	CASSLAAGGGPQQYF
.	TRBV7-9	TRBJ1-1	CASSYTGGTEAFF
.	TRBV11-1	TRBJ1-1	CASSHGGPLYTEAFF
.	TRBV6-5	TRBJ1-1	CASSYWDRKNTEAFF
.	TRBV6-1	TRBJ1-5	CASSEWEGNWDQPQHF
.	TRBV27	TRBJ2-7	CASSFAGRGPDEQYF
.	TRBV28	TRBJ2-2	CASKAAGQKNTGELFF
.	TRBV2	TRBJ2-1	CASSLANNEQFF
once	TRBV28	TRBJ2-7	CASSSGTETYEQYF
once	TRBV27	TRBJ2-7	CASSFGTGKNEQYF
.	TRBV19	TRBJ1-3	CASSISSSGNTIYF
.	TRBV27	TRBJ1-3	CASSLRGAGNTIYF
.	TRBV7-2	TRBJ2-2	CASSPTNTGELFF
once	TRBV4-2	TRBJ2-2	CASSQIYIGLAGVTGELFF
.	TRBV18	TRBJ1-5	CASSPGPPSTQPQHF
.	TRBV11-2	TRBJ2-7	CASSLGYHEQYF
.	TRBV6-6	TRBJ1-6	CASSRGTGIMSPLHF
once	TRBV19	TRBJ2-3	CASTLERGGADTQYF